What follows is one T cell receptor (beta chain) and its context. The record originates from a study of blood T cell repertoires in COVID-19. Study-wide background: Acute and convalescent COVID-19 specimens originated in the United States, Italy and Spain.

Profiling relied on immunoSEQ multiplex PCR, and the TCRdb table lists in-frame clones only, not all of them. The sample has more than 200,000 clones, about 80% seen once. Input material: peripheral blood. This TCR came from a man aged 45 to 65 with active or convalescent COVID-19.

The CDR3 protein is CASSLHGNTEAFF. For the CDR3, the DNA is TGTGCCAGCAGCTTGCACGGGAACACTGAAGCTTTCTTT. J is TRBJ1-1 and V is TRBV5-4; D ambiguous. The CDR3 consists of 13 residues. V was clipped by 1 base and J by 1 base, with 5 bases between them. Per the germline V gene, CDR1 is SGHNT and CDR2 is YYREEE (reference sequence). The complete variable domain, with remaining parts taken from reference TRBV5-4 and TRBJ1-1, reads ETGVTQSPTHLIKTRGQQVTLRCSSQSGHNTVSWYQQALGQGPQFIFQYYREEENGRGNFPPRFSGLQFPNYSSELNVNALELDDSALYLCASSLHGNTEAFFGQGTRLTVV.